The sequence of this T cell receptor beta chain was determined in a study of blood T cell repertoires in COVID-19. Looking at the study overall: Italy, Spain and the United States were the sources of the convalescent and acute COVID-19 samples. The cDNA or gDNA used as material had been derived from T cells, B-cell-depleted T cells, or PBMCs.

Source study methods: Amplified reference gene primers provided the basis for estimating nucleated cell counts. Sequencing used immunoSEQ multiplex PCR; TCRdb keeps in-frame clones, though not all of them. V, J and clone size were drawn from that table, and D and trimming were deduced from the DNA. The data show approximately 31,000 clones, 89% seen once. Germline V CDR1 and CDR2: LGHDT, YNNKEL (reference sequence). Between the trimmed V and J ends, which lost 1 base and 6 bases, there was a span of 5 bases. This CDR3 comprises 12 residues. Sequenced input: peripheral blood. The chain couples TRBV3-1 (or the pseudogene TRBV3-2) to TRBJ2-3, with unresolved D. The origin of this receptor is a man aged 80 or over with acute or convalescent COVID-19. The CDR3, as DNA: TGTGCCAGCAGCCAAGCACACGATACGCAGTATTTT. It specifies CASSQAHDTQYF.